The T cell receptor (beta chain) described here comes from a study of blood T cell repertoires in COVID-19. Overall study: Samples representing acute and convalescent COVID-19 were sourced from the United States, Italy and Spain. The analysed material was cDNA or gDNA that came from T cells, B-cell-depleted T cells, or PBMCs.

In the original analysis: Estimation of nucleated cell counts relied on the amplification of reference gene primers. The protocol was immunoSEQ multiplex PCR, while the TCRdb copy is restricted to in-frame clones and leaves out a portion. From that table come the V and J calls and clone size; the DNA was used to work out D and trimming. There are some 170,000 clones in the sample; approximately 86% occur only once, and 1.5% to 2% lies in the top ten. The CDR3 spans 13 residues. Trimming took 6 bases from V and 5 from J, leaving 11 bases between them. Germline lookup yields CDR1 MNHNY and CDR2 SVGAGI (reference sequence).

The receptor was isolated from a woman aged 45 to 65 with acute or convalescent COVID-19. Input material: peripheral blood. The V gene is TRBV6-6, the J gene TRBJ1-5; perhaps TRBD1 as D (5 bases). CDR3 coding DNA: TGTGCCAGCAGCGGCAGGGTCTATCAGCCCCAGCATTTT. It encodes CASSGRVYQPQHF.